Listed here are 20 T cell receptor beta chains from one sample, sequenced in a study of cytomegalovirus exposure and HLA in healthy donors. The PCR used 60 Vbeta and 13 Jbeta primers. Profiled with immunoSEQ multiplex PCR; TCRdb holds only in-frame clones, not every one. In the table there are about 64,000 clones, 65% to 90% of which are singletons. The sequenced material came from PBMCs. The receptor set was obtained from a female donor in good health and CMV-seronegative.

V is TRBV2 and J is TRBJ1-4, with D perhaps matching TRBD1 (6 bases). Germline V gene sequence: CDR1 SNHLY, CDR2 FYNNEI. The CDR3 is 13 amino acids. The V gene lost 6 bases and the J gene lost 8 bases, with 13 bases spanning the gap. The CDR3 region has the DNA TGTGCCAGCAGCAGGGGTCTTTCCGAAAAACTGTTTTTT. It is translated as CASSRGLSEKLFF.

The chain employs TRBV7-6 and TRBJ2-7; 7 positions match TRBD2. This CDR3 has 14 residues. The ends lost 1 base at V and 7 bases at J; junction bases unmatched: 7. The germline gives CDR1 SGHVS, CDR2 FNYEAQ. The CDR3 sequence is CASSLDSGGGEQYF. CDR3 sequence (DNA): TGTGCCAGCAGCTTAGACTCGGGAGGAGGGGAGCAGTACTTC.

A note on this clone: One junction end disagrees with the germline gene, perhaps due to a read error. This chain joins TRBV19 and TRBJ2-6; 13 positions agree with TRBD2. The length of the CDR3 is 19 residues. CDR1 is LNHDA, CDR2 SQIVND, per germline (reference sequence). In nucleotides, the CDR3 is TGTGCCAGCAGTAGACTAGCGGGAGGTTCCCGCTCTGGGGCCAACGTCCTGACTTTC. It translates to CASSRLAGGSRSGANVLTF. Full variable domain (rest looked up from reference TRBV19 and TRBJ2-6): DGGITQSPKYLFRKEGQNVTLSCEQNLNHDAMYWYRQDPGQGLRLIYYSQIVNDFQKGDIAEGYSVSREKKESFPLTVTSAQKNPTAFYLCASSRLAGGSRSGANVLTFGAGSRLTVL.

The V call is TRBV29-1, the J call TRBJ2-1; 8 nucleotides line up with TRBD2. Trimming took 4 bases from V and 4 from J; bases not matched to a gene: 6. Germline assignment: CDR1 SQVTM and CDR2 ANQGSEA. This CDR3 is 14 amino acids long. In nucleotides, the CDR3 is TGCAGCGTTGCCCGGACTAGCCGATACAATGAGCAGTTCTTC. It is translated as CSVARTSRYNEQFF.

This chain links TRBV7-9 with TRBJ1-3; 7 positions agree with TRBD1. After removal of 2 bases from V and 1 base from J, the junction contained 8 bases not matched to a gene. The CDR3 consists of 17 residues. Germline V lookup: CDR1 SEHNR, CDR2 FQNEAQ (reference sequence). The CDR3 loop is CASSLRGTGVSGNTIYF. The DNA for the CDR3 is TGTGCCAGCAGCTTAAGAGGAACAGGGGTTTCTGGAAACACCATATATTTT.

The chain uses TRBV7-2 and TRBJ1-1; D remains unclear. The germline CDR1 and CDR2 sequences are SGHTA and FQGNSA. The CDR3 is made up of 15 amino acids. The V gene lost 6 bases and the J gene lost 3 bases, with 17 bases spanning the gap. As DNA, the CDR3 is TGTGCCAGCAGTTCCCGACGAGGGTTAGACACTGAAGCTTTCTTT. Translated, it gives CASSSRRGLDTEAFF.

The chain combines TRBV5-1 with TRBJ2-6, with 7 positions matching TRBD1. V lost 6 bases to trimming and J lost 4 bases; unmatched junction nucleotides: 4. The CDR3 contains 14 residues. CDR1 and CDR2 from the germline V gene are SGHRS and YFSETQ. The CDR3 protein is CASNRGSGANVLTF. CDR3 sequence (DNA): TGCGCCAGCAACAGGGGTTCAGGGGCCAACGTCCTGACTTTC.

The chain uses TRBV30 and TRBJ1-4; 7 nucleotides agree with TRBD1. J lost 3 bases, V lost 5 bases, and 9 bases had no gene match. The CDR3 is 15 residues long. Germline V gene sequence: CDR1 GTSNPN, CDR2 SVGIG (reference sequence). The CDR3 here is CAWAAKGAANEKLFF. As DNA, the CDR3 is TGTGCCTGGGCCGCTAAGGGGGCGGCTAATGAAAAACTGTTTTTT.

The table lists this clone with a count of one. The V and J genes are TRBV4-3 and TRBJ2-7, with D perhaps matching TRBD2 (5 bases). The CDR3 spans 13 residues. The V gene's germline CDR1 is LGHNA and CDR2 YSLEER. Trimming pared 4 bases from V and 3 bases from J, leaving 10 bases between. The CDR3 reads CASSRARDYEQYF. The CDR3 region has the DNA TGCGCCAGCAGCCGAGCCCGGGACTACGAGCAGTACTTC.

V gene TRBV5-8 combines with J gene TRBJ2-7, with 8 bases that match TRBD2. Germline assignment: CDR1 SGHTS and CDR2 YDEGEE. CDR3 length: 15 residues. V was clipped by 2 bases and J by 3 bases; unmatched bases: 7. Here the CDR3 DNA reads TGTGCCAGCAGCTTCACTAGCGGACCTCTCTACGAGCAGTACTTC. Translation gives CASSFTSGPLYEQYF. Together with reference TRBV5-8 and TRBJ2-7, the CDR3 gives the full variable domain: EAGVTQSPTHLIKTRGQQATLRCSPISGHTSVYWYQQALGLGLQFLLWYDEGEERNRGNFPPRFSGRQFPNYSSELNVNALELEDSALYLCASSFTSGPLYEQYFGPGTRLTVT.

The V and J genes are TRBV7-3 and TRBJ1-1; 8 nucleotides agree with TRBD1. This CDR3 contains 14 residues. J was trimmed by 3 bases and V by 5 bases; bases with no gene match: 5. Germline values: CDR1 SGHTA, CDR2 FQGTGA. The CDR3 protein is CASSGRGRHTEAFF. CDR3 in DNA: TGTGCCAGCAGCGGCAGGGGGCGCCACACTGAAGCTTTCTTT.

The chain uses TRBV27 and TRBJ2-3; TRBD2 aligns across 12 bases. Trimming removed 0 bases from V and 5 bases from J; junction bases left unmatched: 12. The CDR3 runs to 19 residues. Germline assignment: CDR1 MNHEY and CDR2 SMNVEV (reference sequence). CDR3 coding DNA: TGTGCCAGCAGTTTATCCCCACCCCTAGCGGGAGGGCCTGTAGATACGCAGTATTTT. Residues: CASSLSPPLAGGPVDTQYF.

The chain combines TRBV10-1 with TRBJ2-3; TRBD2 aligns across 7 bases. V lost 4 bases, J lost 2 bases, and 6 bases stayed unmatched. This CDR3 is built from 15 residues. From germline, CDR1 is WNHNN and CDR2 SYGVQD (reference sequence). The CDR3 DNA sequence: TGCGCCAGCAGTGGGGGTCGGGGGGACACAGATACGCAGTATTTT. As protein: CASSGGRGDTDTQYF.

Details on this clone: In the same sample, other DNA sequences code for this CDR3. The rearrangement links TRBV5-1 to TRBJ2-3; the D gene is possibly TRBD2 (6 bases). Germline loops: CDR1 SGHRS, CDR2 YFSETQ. Trimming removed 3 bases from V and 2 bases from J, with 10 bases in between. The CDR3 is 14 residues long. The CDR3 loop reads CASSSGGLTDTQYF. DNA for the CDR3: TGCGCCAGCAGCTCCGGGGGTCTCACAGATACGCAGTATTTT.

In regard to this clone: Relative to the germline gene, one junction end is altered; a read error may explain this. The chain has TRBV7-7 and TRBJ2-7, with TRBD1 as a possible D gene (6 bases). Germline V lookup: CDR1 SSHAT, CDR2 FNYEAQ (reference sequence). This CDR3 has 13 amino acids. This CDR3 reads CASSLDAGDEQYF. DNA of the CDR3: TGTGCTAGCAGCTTAGATGCAGGGGACGAGCAGTACTTC.

This clone appeared a few times. The chain is built from TRBV18 and TRBJ2-2; TRBD1 aligns across 7 bases. Germline V CDR1 and CDR2: KGHSH, LQKENI. This CDR3 contains 17 residues. The ends lost 3 bases at V and 2 bases at J; junction bases unmatched: 9. The chain's CDR3 is CASSPQPGTANTGELFF. In nucleotides, the CDR3 is TGTGCCAGCTCACCTCAACCAGGGACAGCAAACACCGGGGAGCTGTTTTTT.

The rearrangement links TRBV4-1 to TRBJ1-6; no clear D. Trimming left V 0 bases short and J 0 bases short, with 12 bases between. This CDR3 has 18 residues. CDR1 and CDR2 (germline): MGHRA, YSYEKL. The CDR3 loop reads CASSQDVPESSYNSPLHF. DNA of the CDR3: TGCGCCAGCAGCCAAGATGTGCCGGAGAGCTCCTATAATTCACCCCTCCACTTT.

V is TRBV27 and J is TRBJ2-7; 8 bases line up with TRBD1. V lost 2 bases, J lost 1 base, and 1 base stayed unmatched. This CDR3 is 14 amino acids long. CDR1 and CDR2 (germline): MNHEY, SMNVEV (reference sequence). The CDR3 spells CASSLTGGSYEQYF. The CDR3, as DNA: TGTGCCAGCAGTTTAACAGGGGGGTCCTACGAGCAGTACTTC.

The chain recombines TRBV10-3 with TRBJ2-5; weak D call: TRBD1 (6 bases). Trimming removed 8 bases from V and 5 bases from J, with 9 bases in between. CDR3 size: 11 residues. The germline gives CDR1 ENHRY, CDR2 SYGVKD. The DNA of the CDR3 is TGTGCCATCGGGACAACGGAGACCCAGTACTTC. Residues: CAIGTTETQYF.

The chain recombines TRBV6-1 with TRBJ2-3, with TRBD1 matching 9 bases. The CDR3 extends over 15 amino acids. Germline V CDR1 and CDR2: MNHNS, SASEGT. With 6 bases clipped from V and 1 base from J, the junction kept 5 bases outside the gene matches. The CDR3 nucleotides are TGTGCCAGCAGAGAACAGGGGGCTGGCACAGATACGCAGTATTTT. This encodes CASREQGAGTDTQYF.